The 13 T cell receptor beta chains below were found in one sample sequenced in a study of blood T cell repertoires in COVID-19. Measured with immunoSEQ multiplex PCR; TCRdb has only the in-frame clones, and not every one. The sample contains 290,000 or so clones, about four fifths of which appear only once. Sequences were obtained from PBMCs or T cells enriched from blood (not recorded which). Source of these receptors: a man aged 35 to 55 who had been exposed to COVID-19.

A single count supports this clone. The V and J genes are TRBV27 and TRBJ1-4, with D tentatively TRBD1 (6 bases). V was clipped by 5 bases and J by 3 bases, with 22 bases between them. The CDR3 has 18 amino acids. Germline loops: CDR1 MNHEY, CDR2 SMNVEV (reference sequence). DNA for the CDR3: TGTGCCAGCAGTCCAGCCTACCGTGACAGGTACTCTAATGAAAAACTGTTTTTT. It codes for CASSPAYRDRYSNEKLFF. The full variable domain, completed using reference TRBV27 and TRBJ1-4, is EAQVTQNPRYLITVTGKKLTVTCSQNMNHEYMSWYRQDPGLGLRQIYYSMNVEVTDKGDVPEGYKVSRKEKRNFPLILESPSPNQTSLYFCASSPAYRDRYSNEKLFFGSGTQLSVL.

The gene calls are TRBV6-5 and TRBJ1-1; D is unclear. The germline CDR1 and CDR2 sequences are MNHEY and SVGAGI. The V and J ends lost 2 bases and 0 bases respectively, with 7 bases between them. CDR3 length: 14 residues. CDR3 sequence reads: CASSYRVMNTEAFF. For the CDR3, the DNA is TGTGCCAGCAGTTACCGGGTAATGAACACTGAAGCTTTCTTT.

DNA of the CDR3: TGTGCCTGGAGTGTAATTCTAGCCAAAAACATTCAGTACTTC. Its protein product is CAWSVILAKNIQYF. V is TRBV30 and J is TRBJ2-4; D is ambiguous. The CDR3 consists of 14 residues. V shed 0 bases and J shed 0 bases, with 6 bases lying between them. The V gene's germline CDR1 is GTSNPN and CDR2 SVGIG (reference sequence).

V usage is TRBV5-1 and J usage is TRBJ1-2, with D possibly being TRBD1 (5 bases). V lost 0 bases to trimming and J lost 8 bases, with 14 bases between them. Germline CDR1 SGHRS, CDR2 YFSETQ. The CDR3 runs 14 residues. CDR3 protein: CASSLGALQGGYTF. CDR3 bases: TGCGCCAGCAGCTTGGGGGCGCTTCAGGGAGGCTACACCTTC.

V and J are TRBV28 and TRBJ2-7, with D uncertain. The CDR3 has 12 amino acids. V lost 4 bases to trimming and J lost 5 bases, with 9 bases between them. Germline V CDR1 and CDR2: MDHEN, SYDVKM. Here the CDR3 DNA reads TGTGCCAGCAGTTCCTCAGGCGACGAGCAGTACTTC. Its protein is CASSSSGDEQYF.

The V call is TRBV6-5, the J call TRBJ2-3; tentative D call: TRBD2 (5 bases). CDR3 length: 15 residues. V was shortened by 6 bases and J by 0 bases, with 13 bases between the two germline ends. Germline V lookup: CDR1 MNHEY, CDR2 SVGAGI. The CDR3 is CASRRTSSSTDTQYF. The CDR3 DNA reads as TGTGCCAGCAGACGGACTTCTTCTAGCACAGATACGCAGTATTTT.

This clone has only one observation. The rearrangement joins TRBV25-1 to TRBJ1-1; TRBD1 aligns across 8 bases. Germline-derived CDR1 and CDR2 are MGHDK and SYGVNS. The trim removed 6 bases at V and 3 bases at J, leaving 6 bases unmatched. The CDR3 is 14 residues long. The CDR3 DNA reads TGTGCCAGCAGCAGTAACAGGGGGTACACTGAAGCTTTCTTT. Translated: CASSSNRGYTEAFF.

V gene TRBV2 combines with J gene TRBJ2-7; 8 positions match TRBD2. Looked up from germline, CDR1 is SNHLY and CDR2 is FYNNEI. The CDR3 loop spans 13 amino acids. The J segment lost 13 bases and the V segment lost 4 bases, leaving 12 bases of the junction unmatched. The CDR3 DNA sequence: TGTGCCAGCAGTGGAGCGGGAGAGACCAACCTCTACTTC. This codes for CASSGAGETNLYF.

The rearrangement uses TRBV12-3 or TRBV12-4 and TRBJ1-6; 10 bases are shared with TRBD1. V was clipped by 7 bases and J by 12 bases; unmatched bases: 3. The CDR3 is 12 amino acids. This CDR3 reads CASIGQGEPLHF. The CDR3 DNA follows: TGTGCCAGCATCGGACAGGGGGAACCCCTCCACTTT.

The J gene is TRBJ2-2, the V gene TRBV5-1, with TRBD1 matching over 7 bases. This CDR3 contains 14 residues. In germline, CDR1 is SGHRS, CDR2 YFSETQ. The J segment lost 3 bases and the V segment lost 4 bases, leaving 3 bases of the junction unmatched. The CDR3: CASSGQGDTGELFF. DNA for the CDR3: TGCGCCAGCAGCGGGCAGGGGGACACCGGGGAGCTGTTTTTT.

This chain uses TRBV13 with TRBJ2-2; 8 bases agree with TRBD2. The germline CDR1 and CDR2 sequences are PRHDT and FYEKMQ (reference sequence). V lost 3 bases to trimming and J lost 6 bases; unmatched junction nucleotides: 3. This CDR3 is 14 amino acids long. CDR3 loop: CASSFGTRSGELFF. In DNA, the CDR3 is TGTGCCAGCAGCTTCGGGACTAGATCCGGGGAGCTGTTTTTT.

The V and J genes are TRBV29-1 and TRBJ1-5, with D possibly matching TRBD1 (5 bases). The CDR3 sequence is 12 residues long. V shed 7 bases and J shed 3 bases, with 10 bases lying between them. Germline V gene lookup returns CDR1 SQVTM and CDR2 ANQGSEA. CDR3 coding DNA: TGCAGCGCCGGGACTACCAATCAGCCCCAGCATTTT. It yields the protein CSAGTTNQPQHF.

V usage is TRBV24-1 and J usage is TRBJ2-2; 16 positions match TRBD2. Germline loops: CDR1 KGHDR, CDR2 SFDVKD. The CDR3 runs 20 residues. Unmatched junction bases numbered 14, after V lost 4 bases and J lost 7 bases. The CDR3, as DNA: TGTGCCACCAGTGACCCGGGACTAGCGGGAGGGCCCTCTCGGGGCGGGGAGCTGTTTTTT. Amino acid sequence: CATSDPGLAGGPSRGGELFF.